The 2 T cell receptor beta chains below were found in one sample sequenced in a study of vaccination and CD4 T cells after COVID-19. The antigens these receptors bind are not known. An Oncomine TCR Beta short-read assay was used to sequence the DNA from cultured CD4+ T cells. TCRdb passed the PCR reads through MiXCR, listing each CDR3 protein once. In the table there are around 13,000 distinct CDR3 sequences, 55% to 75% of which are singletons. The treatment denotes: approximately 9-day PBMC culture with coronavirus spike peptide pools or control peptides (ViraFEST assay). The sample here was CD4+ T cells from blood, cultured in vitro, taken before SARS-CoV-2 vaccination. The receptors shown here come from a human donor who had recovered from COVID-19.

The V gene is TRBV7-2, the J gene TRBJ1-3; TRBD1 might be the D (5 bases). Between the trimmed V and J ends, which lost 2 bases and 2 bases, there was a span of 10 bases. The CDR3 consists of 15 residues. Germline lookup yields CDR1 SGHTA and CDR2 FQGNSA. The CDR3 nucleotides read TGTGCCAGCAGCTTACAGGGAGGGGCTGGAAACACCATATATTTT. Translation: CASSLQGGAGNTIYF.

CDR3 bases: TGTGCCAGCAGTGCCCAGGGGTTCTCTGGAAACACCATATATTTT. Its protein product is CASSAQGFSGNTIYF. This chain connects TRBV2 to TRBJ1-3; a possible D gene is TRBD1 (6 bases). CDR3 length: 15 amino acids. V lost 4 bases, J lost 0 bases, and 10 bases lay in between. CDR1 is SNHLY and CDR2 is FYNNEI in the germline V gene.